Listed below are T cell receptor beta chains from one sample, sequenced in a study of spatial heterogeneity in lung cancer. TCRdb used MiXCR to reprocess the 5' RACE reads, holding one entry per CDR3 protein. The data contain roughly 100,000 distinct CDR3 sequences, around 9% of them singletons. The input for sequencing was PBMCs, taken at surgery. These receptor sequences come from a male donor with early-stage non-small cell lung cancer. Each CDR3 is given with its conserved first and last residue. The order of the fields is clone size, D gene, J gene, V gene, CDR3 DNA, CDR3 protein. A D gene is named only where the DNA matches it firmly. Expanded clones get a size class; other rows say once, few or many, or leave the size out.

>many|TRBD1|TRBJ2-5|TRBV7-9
TGTGCCAGCAGTCGCACAGGGGAGAGTAGGGAGACCCAGTACTTC
CASSRTGESRETQYF
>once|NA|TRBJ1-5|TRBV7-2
TGTGCCAGCAGCCCATGGGGGAATCAGCCCCAGCATTTT
CASSPWGNQPQHF
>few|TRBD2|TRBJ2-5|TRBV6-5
TGTGCCAGCACCCAGCCGGGGGGGAAGACCCAGTACTTC
CASTQPGGKTQYF
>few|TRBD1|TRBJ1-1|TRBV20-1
TGCAGTGCTAGTGGGCAGGGGGTGGAAGCTTTCTTT
CSASGQGVEAFF
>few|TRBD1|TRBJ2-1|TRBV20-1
TGCAGTGCAAAGGGACAGGACCCCCATGAGCAGTTCTTC
CSAKGQDPHEQFF
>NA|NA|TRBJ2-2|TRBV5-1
TGCGCCAGCAGCTTGGACGGTTTGAACACCGGGGAGCTGTTTTTT
CASSLDGLNTGELFF
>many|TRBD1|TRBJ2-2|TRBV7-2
TGTGCCAGCAGCCCGAGCCGACAGGGGATGCTGTTTTTT
CASSPSRQGMLFF
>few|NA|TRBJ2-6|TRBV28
TGTGCCAGCAGTGAGCGAGGATCTGGGGCCAACGTCCTGACTTTC
CASSERGSGANVLTF
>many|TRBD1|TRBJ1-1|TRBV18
TGTGCCAGCTCACCATTACAGGGGGCCGGCACTGAAGCTTTCTTT
CASSPLQGAGTEAFF
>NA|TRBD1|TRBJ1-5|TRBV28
TGTGCCAGCAGGCCTCCGGGACAGGGCAATCAGCCCCAGCATTTT
CASRPPGQGNQPQHF
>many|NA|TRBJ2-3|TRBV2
TGTGCCAGCAACTTGGACGGGGATACGCAGTATTTT
CASNLDGDTQYF
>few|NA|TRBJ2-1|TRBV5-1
TGCGCCAGCAGCACCTTCGGGACCAACAATGAGCAGTTCTTC
CASSTFGTNNEQFF
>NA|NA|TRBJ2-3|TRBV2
TGTGCCAGCACCCAGAGCCCCCGGGGCACAGATACGCAGTATTTT
CASTQSPRGTDTQYF
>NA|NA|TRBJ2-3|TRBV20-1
TGCAGTGCTAGGACTGGCAGCAATACGCAGTATTTT
CSARTGSNTQYF
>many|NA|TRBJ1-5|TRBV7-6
TGTGCCAGCAGCTTGAGCAGTACTCAGCCCCAGCATTTT
CASSLSSTQPQHF
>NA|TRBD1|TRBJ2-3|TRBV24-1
TGTGCCACCTCCGGACAGGGGAGGTGTTTGAATACGCAGTATTTT
CATSGQGRCLNTQYF
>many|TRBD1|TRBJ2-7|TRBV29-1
TGCAGCGTTGAAGGGCCAGGGGGCCCCGAGCAGTACTTC
CSVEGPGGPEQYF
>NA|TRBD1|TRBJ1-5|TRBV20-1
TGCAGTGCTAGAGGGACAGGGGTTCAGCCCCAGCATTTT
CSARGTGVQPQHF
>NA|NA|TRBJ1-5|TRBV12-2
TGTGCAAGTCGCTTCATTCCGGTGGGGGGAACGGTATTGAATCAGCCCCAGCATTTT
CASRFIPVGGTVLNQPQHF
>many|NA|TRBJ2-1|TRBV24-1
TGTGCCACCAGTGATTCATACAGTTACAATGAGCAGTTCTTC
CATSDSYSYNEQFF
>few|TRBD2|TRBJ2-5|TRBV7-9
TGTGCCAGCAGCTCGACTTCTAGCGGGAGTACCCGGGAGACCCAGTACTTC
CASSSTSSGSTRETQYF
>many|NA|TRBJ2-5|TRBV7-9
TGTGCCAGCAGCTTAAGACTTAACCAAGAGACCCAGTACTTC
CASSLRLNQETQYF
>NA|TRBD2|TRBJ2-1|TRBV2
TGTGCCAGCAGACCAGGGACTAGTCGCTACAATGAGCAGTTCTTC
CASRPGTSRYNEQFF
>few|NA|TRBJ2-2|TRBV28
TGTGCCAGCACCCTACGACCCTGGGGCGGGGAGCTGTTTTTT
CASTLRPWGGELFF
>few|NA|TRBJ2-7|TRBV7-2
TGTGCCAGCAGCCCCTGGGCAGTTAACTCCTACGAGCAGTACTTC
CASSPWAVNSYEQYF
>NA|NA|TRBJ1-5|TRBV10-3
TGTGCCATCAGTGAGTCGGCAGCCGCGGGAAATCAGCCCCAGCATTTT
CAISESAAAGNQPQHF
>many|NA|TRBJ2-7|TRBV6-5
TGTGCCAGCAGTTACTCGGCTCACGGGGGATACGAGCAGTACTTC
CASSYSAHGGYEQYF
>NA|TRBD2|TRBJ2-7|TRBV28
TGTGCCACCCGGACTAGCGGGAAGTACGAGCAGTACTTC
CATRTSGKYEQYF
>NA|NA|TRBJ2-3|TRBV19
TGTGCCAGTAGTATAGGTCAGGGTGGAGATACGCAGTATTTT
CASSIGQGGDTQYF
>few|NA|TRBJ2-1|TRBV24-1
TGTGCCACCAGTGATATTGGGGGTTTAGGTACTTCGTACAATGAGCAGTTCTTC
CATSDIGGLGTSYNEQFF
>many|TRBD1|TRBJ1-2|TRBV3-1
TGTGCCAGCAGCCAAAGACAGGGGAACTATGGCTACACCTTC
CASSQRQGNYGYTF
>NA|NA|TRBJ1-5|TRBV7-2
TGTGCCAGCAGCTTAGACAGGGAGTATCAGCCCCAGCATTTT
CASSLDREYQPQHF
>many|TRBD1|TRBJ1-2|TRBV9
TGTGCCAGCAGCGTAGACCTACAGGGGTTAGGCTACACCTTC
CASSVDLQGLGYTF
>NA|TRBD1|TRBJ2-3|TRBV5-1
TGCGCCAGCAGTCGGGACAGGGGGCCAGATACGCAGTATTTT
CASSRDRGPDTQYF
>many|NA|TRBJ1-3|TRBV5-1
TGCGCCAGCGCACCGGGGCCCCCCTCTGGAAACACCATATATTTT
CASAPGPPSGNTIYF
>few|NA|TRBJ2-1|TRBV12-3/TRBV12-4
TGTGCCAGCAGTTTAGCGGGTGGAAACAATGAGCAGTTCTTC
CASSLAGGNNEQFF
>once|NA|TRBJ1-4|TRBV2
TGTGCCAGCAGTAGCGTGGAGGGATATGAAAAACTGTATTTT
CASSSVEGYEKLYF